The 17 T cell receptor beta chains in this list originate from one sample, sequenced in a study of cytomegalovirus exposure and HLA in healthy donors. Primers for the PCR totalled 60 Vbeta and 13 Jbeta. Assay: immunoSEQ multiplex PCR; the TCRdb copy retains only in-frame clones and omits some. The repertoire holds some 71,000 clones, with roughly 64% as singletons. Material: PBMCs. These receptor sequences come from a man in his forties or fifties in good health and CMV-seropositive.

This rearrangement joins TRBV5-1 to TRBJ2-7; the match to TRBD1 covers 10 bases. The CDR3 length is 14 residues. The trim removed 3 bases at V and 5 bases at J, leaving 5 bases unmatched. Germline V lookup: CDR1 SGHRS, CDR2 YFSETQ. CDR3: CASSSGTGVNEQYF. CDR3 DNA sequence: TGCGCCAGCAGCTCGGGGACAGGGGTGAACGAGCAGTACTTC.

The V gene is TRBV6-7, the J gene TRBJ1-2; D is unresolved. TRBV6-7 is treated as an ORF (open reading frame) with a function not yet certain. V lost 2 bases to trimming and J lost 4 bases, with 5 bases between them. CDR3 length: 12 amino acids. This CDR3 is CASSYTVYGYTF. The CDR3 DNA reads TGTGCCAGCAGTTACACTGTCTATGGCTACACCTTC.

The rearrangement links TRBV7-9 to TRBJ1-1; D is possibly TRBD1 (6 bases). This CDR3 spans 13 amino acids. Trimming stripped 3 bases from V and 9 bases from J, with 14 bases between. Germline V gene sequence: CDR1 SEHNR, CDR2 FQNEAQ (reference sequence). CDR3 sequence: CASSLGGGGKAFF. The CDR3 bases are TGTGCCAGCAGCTTGGGGGGAGGGGGAAAAGCTTTCTTT.

Here the CDR3 reads CASSEWGDEQYF. The CDR3 DNA sequence: TGTGCCAGCAGTGAATGGGGGGACGAGCAGTACTTC. The J gene is TRBJ2-7, the V gene TRBV2; D may be TRBD2 (6 bases). The V gene's germline CDR1 is SNHLY and CDR2 FYNNEI. This CDR3 region has 12 residues. V was trimmed by 2 bases and J by 5 bases, leaving 7 bases between them. Supplemented by reference TRBV2 and TRBJ2-7, the full variable domain reads EPEVTQTPSHQVTQMGQEVILRCVPISNHLYFYWYRQILGQKVEFLVSFYNNEISEKSEIFDDQFSVERPDGSNFTLKIRSTKLEDSAMYFCASSEWGDEQYFGPGTRLTVT.

The V call is TRBV4-3, the J call TRBJ1-1, with D perhaps TRBD1 (6 bases). The CDR3 covers 15 residues. V lost 1 base to trimming and J lost 5 bases, with 14 bases between them. Germline V gene lookup returns CDR1 LGHNA and CDR2 YSLEER. CDR3 sequence (DNA): TGCGCCAGCAGCCAAGTGGTACAGGGCGGTACTGAAGCTTTCTTT. As protein: CASSQVVQGGTEAFF.

This clone has a handful of counts. V is TRBV12-5 and J is TRBJ2-7; 8 positions agree with TRBD1. This CDR3 spans 13 amino acids. Germline V gives CDR1 LGHNT, CDR2 FRNRAP. V was pared by 6 bases and J by 4 bases, with 5 bases of the junction left unmatched. The CDR3 sequence is CASGPDRGYEQYF. CDR3 nucleotide sequence: TGTGCTAGTGGCCCAGACAGGGGATACGAGCAGTACTTC.

This clone was seen a few times. This chain uses TRBV5-8 with TRBJ2-1; 12 bases agree with TRBD2. The CDR3 sequence is 19 residues long. V lost 2 bases and J lost 0; bases outside the gene matches: 9. Germline-derived CDR1 and CDR2 are SGHTS and YDEGEE. For the CDR3, the DNA is TGTGCCAGCAGCTTAAAAGGTCTAGCGGGGGGGAGCTCCTACAATGAGCAGTTCTTC. Translation: CASSLKGLAGGSSYNEQFF.

The genes are TRBV27 and TRBJ1-5; TRBD1 aligns across 7 bases. Trimming took 1 base from V and 6 from J; bases not matched to a gene: 6. The germline gives CDR1 MNHEY, CDR2 SMNVEV (reference sequence). The CDR3 is made up of 15 amino acids. The CDR3 sequence: CASSLLPGGSQPQHF. In DNA form, the CDR3 reads TGTGCCAGCAGTTTATTACCAGGGGGGAGTCAGCCCCAGCATTTT.

This sequence joins TRBV12-5 and TRBJ2-7; the match to TRBD2 covers 15 bases. J was trimmed by 4 bases and V by 3 bases; bases with no gene match: 1. The CDR3 length is 15 residues. Looked up from germline, CDR1 is LGHNT and CDR2 is FRNRAP. The chain's CDR3 is CASGFGTSGGYEQYF. The CDR3 DNA is TGTGCTAGTGGTTTCGGGACTAGCGGGGGGTACGAGCAGTACTTC.

There are a few counts of this clone. The CDR3 region is CASSSSAGTNTGELFF. The CDR3 bases are TGTGCCAGCAGCTCTTCGGCGGGGACGAACACCGGGGAGCTGTTTTTT. J is TRBJ2-2 and V is TRBV5-4, with D possibly being TRBD2 (6 bases). V lost 3 bases and J lost 0, with 12 bases in between. The germline CDR1 and CDR2 sequences are SGHNT and YYREEE (reference sequence). CDR3 length: 16 residues.

This rearrangement joins TRBV15 to TRBJ2-7; D gene unclear. Germline assignment: CDR1 LNHNV and CDR2 YYDKDF (reference sequence). Between the trimmed V and J ends, which lost 1 base and 3 bases, there was a span of 13 bases. This CDR3 is built from 15 residues. CDR3 amino acids: CATSRVGQAIYEQYF. The CDR3 DNA reads TGTGCCACCAGCAGAGTTGGCCAGGCGATCTACGAGCAGTACTTC.

This clone has only one observation. The rearrangement links TRBV6-1 to TRBJ1-4; D not certain. Per germline, CDR1 MNHNS and CDR2 SASEGT. The germline V and J ends were trimmed by 7 bases and 2 bases, with 14 bases remaining between them. The CDR3 totals 15 residues. The CDR3 nucleotides read TGTGCCAGCATATTGGCACAGCATACTAATGAAAAACTGTTTTTT. The encoded protein is CASILAQHTNEKLFF.

The chain is built from TRBV7-3 and TRBJ1-1; 8 bases line up with TRBD1. CDR3 length equals 13 residues. Germline CDR1 is SGHTA and CDR2 is FQGTGA. V shed 4 bases and J 5 bases; nucleotides not matched to a gene: 3. The CDR3 DNA sequence: TGTGCCAGCAGCTCCCAGGGGGCAACTGAAGCTTTCTTT. This encodes CASSSQGATEAFF.

The chain couples TRBV19 to TRBJ2-7; D is perhaps TRBD2 (6 bases). The CDR3 is 10 residues long. CDR1 is LNHDA, CDR2 SQIVND, per germline (reference sequence). V was clipped by 11 bases and J by 7 bases, with 12 bases between them. The CDR3 DNA reads as TGTGCCCTAAGGCGGGGTGAGCAGTACTTC. Its translation is CALRRGEQYF.

This sequence joins TRBV5-1 and TRBJ2-5; 7 nucleotides align to TRBD1. Germline loops: CDR1 SGHRS, CDR2 YFSETQ. V lost 1 base, J lost 5 bases, and 8 bases stayed unmatched. CDR3 length: 15 residues. As DNA, the CDR3 is TGCGCCAGCAGCTTGATCGAGGGGGCAGAGGAGACCCAGTACTTC. It yields the protein CASSLIEGAEETQYF. Using reference TRBV5-1 and TRBJ2-5 for the parts outside the CDR3, the full variable domain is KAGVTQTPRYLIKTRGQQVTLSCSPISGHRSVSWYQQTPGQGLQFLFEYFSETQRNKGNFPGRFSGRQFSNSRSEMNVSTLELGDSALYLCASSLIEGAEETQYFGPGTRLLVL.

The chain links TRBV2 to TRBJ1-1; 9 nucleotides match TRBD1. The CDR3 spans 15 residues. Losses at the gene ends were 6 bases for V and 1 base for J; bases not matched to a gene: 6. Germline CDR1 SNHLY, CDR2 FYNNEI. The CDR3 coding sequence is TGTGCCAGCAGACAGGGGGCGCGGGGGAACACTGAAGCTTTCTTT. Translating gives CASRQGARGNTEAFF.

This clone was picked up a small number of times. The DNA of the CDR3 is TGTGCCAGCAGCCTCCGGACAGGGGTTGGCAAAAACATTCAGTACTTC. This translates into CASSLRTGVGKNIQYF. The chain uses TRBV7-6 and TRBJ2-4; 9 nucleotides align to TRBD1. This CDR3 spans 16 amino acids. V shed 5 bases, J shed 3 bases, and the junction held 8 bases outside the gene matches. The germline V gene has CDR1 SGHVS and CDR2 FNYEAQ. The full variable domain, in which reference TRBV7-6 and TRBJ2-4 provide the parts outside the CDR3, is GAGVSQSPRYKVTKRGQDVALRCDPISGHVSLYWYRQALGQGPEFLTYFNYEAQQDKSGLPNDRFSAERPEGSISTLTIQRTEQRDSAMYRCASSLRTGVGKNIQYFGAGTRLSVL.